The clone carrying this T cell receptor beta chain came up a few times. The sample comes from a study of T cells in Graves' hyperthyroidism and ophthalmopathy. The CDR3 consists of 16 residues. V was trimmed by 0 bases and J by 4 bases, leaving 13 bases between them. Germline loops: CDR1 SGHDT, CDR2 YYEEEE. Researchers amplified the TCR beta CDR3 regions from RNA transcripts. Initially, a first-round RT-PCR of the TCR CDR3 employed the HTBI primer set. TCRdb redid the calling of the multiplex PCR reads with MiXCR, one entry per CDR3 protein. The sample comprises around 300,000 distinct CDR3 sequences, about an eighth of which are singletons, and roughly 8.5% rests with the top ten. Hyperthyroidism was newly diagnosed in patients aged 18 to 65 (duration under 2 months).

The sequence was obtained from a woman aged 25-40 years with Graves' hyperthyroidism that later progressed to Graves' ophthalmopathy. V gene TRBV5-6 combines with J gene TRBJ2-2, with D tentatively TRBD2 (5 bases). The sequencing sample was made of blood. CDR3 nucleotide sequence: TGTGCCAGCAGCTTGGGCGGGCGGCCCCTCACCGGGGAGCTGTTTTTT. This translates into CASSLGGRPLTGELFF.